The 7 T cell receptor beta chains given below trace back to one sample, sequenced in a study of T cell responses to AZD1222 COVID-19 vaccine. TCRdb's table, derived via immunoSEQ multiplex PCR, lists solely in-frame clones and lacks some. The table records around 180,000 clones, about nine tenths of them present only once. Sample: peripheral blood, taken on day 0 of AZD1222 vaccination. The receptor source for this set is an adult in good health.

The V call is TRBV21-1, the J call TRBJ1-1. TRBV21-1 is a listed pseudogene. The CDR3 runs 15 residues. CDR3 coding DNA: TGTGCCAGCACCCCAGCGTTTCGGTTGAACACTGAAGCTTTCTTT. This translates into CASTPAFRLNTEAFF.

V gene TRBV7-8 combines with J gene TRBJ1-2; 10 positions match TRBD1. CDR3 length: 16 residues. V was clipped by 0 bases and J by 8 bases; unmatched bases: 9. Per germline, CDR1 SGHVS and CDR2 FQNEAQ. This CDR3 reads CASSLAPWDRGSGYTF. In DNA, the CDR3 is TGTGCCAGCAGCTTAGCCCCATGGGACAGGGGATCCGGCTACACCTTC.

The rearrangement joins TRBV5-4 to TRBJ2-3, with 10 bases matching TRBD2. Per the germline V gene, CDR1 is SGHNT and CDR2 is YYREEE (reference sequence). With 8 bases clipped from V and 2 bases from J, the junction kept 5 bases outside the gene matches. The CDR3 extends over 14 amino acids. For the CDR3, the DNA is TGTGCCAGTAAAACTAGCGGGATCACAGATACGCAGTATTTT. Protein: CASKTSGITDTQYF.

The chain employs TRBV18 and TRBJ2-1; 10 nucleotides line up with TRBD2. Looked up from germline, CDR1 is KGHSH and CDR2 is LQKENI. The CDR3 is 15 residues long. With V trimmed by 3 bases and J by 6 bases, 5 bases remained unmatched. CDR3 nucleotide sequence: TGTGCCAGCTCACCCGGACTAGCGGAAGGCAATGAGCAGTTCTTC. Encoded protein: CASSPGLAEGNEQFF.

The chain links TRBV10-1 to TRBJ2-5; D is possibly TRBD1 (6 bases). This CDR3 region has 13 residues. The V gene lost 4 bases and the J gene lost 5 bases, with 11 bases spanning the gap. CDR1 and CDR2 from the germline V gene are WNHNN and SYGVQD (reference sequence). The CDR3 region is CASSAGTRETQYF. As DNA, the CDR3 is TGCGCCAGCAGTGCGGGGACACGGGAGACCCAGTACTTC.

This clone was observed a single time. The chain carries TRBV18 and TRBJ2-1; D gene uncertain. CDR3 length: 13 residues. V lost 0 bases and J lost 6, with 6 bases in between. CDR1 KGHSH and CDR2 LQKENI come from the germline V gene. The CDR3 region has the DNA TGTGCCAGCTCACCACCAAATGGCAATGAGCAGTTCTTC. Translation gives CASSPPNGNEQFF.

V gene TRBV6-1 combines with J gene TRBJ1-2; perhaps TRBD1 as D (6 bases). Trimming shortened V by 2 bases and J by 8 bases, and 15 bases separated the two germline ends. This CDR3 region has 14 residues. The germline gives CDR1 MNHNS, CDR2 SASEGT. CDR3: CASSEWSDGTGYTF. The CDR3 bases are TGTGCCAGCAGTGAATGGAGCGACGGGACAGGCTACACCTTC.